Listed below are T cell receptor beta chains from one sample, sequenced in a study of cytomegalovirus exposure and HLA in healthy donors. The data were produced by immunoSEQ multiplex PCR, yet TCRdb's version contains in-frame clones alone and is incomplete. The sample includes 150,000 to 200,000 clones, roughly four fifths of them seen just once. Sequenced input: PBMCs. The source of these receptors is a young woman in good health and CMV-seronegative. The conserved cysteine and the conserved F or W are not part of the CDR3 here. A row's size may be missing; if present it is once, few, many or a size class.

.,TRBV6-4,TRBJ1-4,ASSAPQGATRLGEKLF
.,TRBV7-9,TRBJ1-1,ASSLGGEGTF
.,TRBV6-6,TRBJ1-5,ASSPTSEDHQPQH
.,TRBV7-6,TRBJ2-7,ASSSRLAGEYEQY
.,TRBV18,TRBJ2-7,ASSQRTVKYEQY
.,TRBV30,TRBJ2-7,AWSVEYEQY
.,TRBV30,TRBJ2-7,AWRAGYRDYEQY
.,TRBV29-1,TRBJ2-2,SVGAVNTGELF
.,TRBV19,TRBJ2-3,ASSIAGQGPRDTQY
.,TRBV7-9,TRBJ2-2,ASSRLAGGLNTGELF
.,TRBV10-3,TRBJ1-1,AISESWADTEAF
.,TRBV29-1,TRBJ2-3,SADASETSTDTQY
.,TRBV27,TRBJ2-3,ASNSWAGVGDTQY
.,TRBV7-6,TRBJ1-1,ASSKDRGHTEAF
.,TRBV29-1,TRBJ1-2,SSETPQAPSYGYT
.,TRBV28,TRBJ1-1,ASSPGTGWLAF
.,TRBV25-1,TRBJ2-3,ASSERVYVQGTDTQY
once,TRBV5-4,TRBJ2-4,ASSSGTDKNIQY
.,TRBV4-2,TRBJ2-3,ASSPGTDTQY
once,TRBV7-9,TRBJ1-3,SSSLGGTGGGNTIY
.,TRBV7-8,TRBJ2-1,ASSPRAGGNEQF
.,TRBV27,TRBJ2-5,ASSLLFRETQY
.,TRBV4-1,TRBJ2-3,ASSQDGRDPPRTDTQY
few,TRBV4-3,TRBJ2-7,ASSRGTWEGEQY
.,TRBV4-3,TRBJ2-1,ASSLLGPDNEQF
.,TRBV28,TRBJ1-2,ASSLSLGWPGGYT
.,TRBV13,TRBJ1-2,ASSQQGGYGYT
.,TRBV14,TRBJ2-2,ASSQDLYRENTGELF
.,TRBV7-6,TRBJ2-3,ASRGGVGDTQY
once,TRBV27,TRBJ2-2,ASRPGLALNTGELF
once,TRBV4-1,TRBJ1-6,ASSHSGTDNSPLH
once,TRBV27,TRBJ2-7,ASRQESGIPYEQY
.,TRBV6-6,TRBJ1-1,ASSDRRGTMNTEAF
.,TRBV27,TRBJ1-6,ANFHLNSPLH
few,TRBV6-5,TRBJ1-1,ASSGWTEAF
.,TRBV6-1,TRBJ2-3,ASSDGLAGRTDTQY
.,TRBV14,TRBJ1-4,ASSQFRGGLATNEKLF
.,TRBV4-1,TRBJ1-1,ASSQVDTKLKLF
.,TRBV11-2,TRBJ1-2,ASSSPSGQGHPYGYT